The 28 T cell receptor beta chains reported below all come from one sample, sequenced in a study of T cells in Graves' hyperthyroidism and ophthalmopathy. What was amplified from RNA transcripts were TCR beta CDR3 regions. During a first-round RT-PCR of the TCR CDR3, the HTBI primer set was used. A single record per CDR3 protein comes from TCRdb applying MiXCR to the multiplex PCR reads. The sample includes around 720,000 distinct CDR3 sequences, 30% to 40% of them seen just once. The sample was blood. Receptors originate from a woman aged 35 to 49 with Graves' hyperthyroidism.

This chain links TRBV6-5 with TRBJ1-2, with D tentatively TRBD1 (5 bases). V was cut by 0 bases and J by 8 bases, with 13 bases left in between. The CDR3 sequence is 14 residues long. Germline V lookup: CDR1 MNHEY, CDR2 SVGAGI. The CDR3 region has the DNA TGTGCCAGCAGTTACTCGGTGACAGTGAAAGGCTACACCTTC. Amino acids: CASSYSVTVKGYTF.

V usage is TRBV11-1 and J usage is TRBJ2-7; 9 bases fit TRBD2. Germline CDR1 and CDR2: SGHAT and FQDESV (reference sequence). The CDR3 extends over 15 amino acids. With 4 bases clipped from V and 4 bases from J, the junction kept 8 bases outside the gene matches. CDR3 sequence: CASSSAGLAPYEQYF. CDR3 in DNA: TGTGCCAGCAGCTCGGCGGGACTAGCCCCTTACGAGCAGTACTTC. Full variable domain (outside the CDR3, taken from reference TRBV11-1 and TRBJ2-7): EAEVAQSPRYKITEKSQAVAFWCDPISGHATLYWYRQILGQGPELLVQFQDESVVDDSQLPKDRFSAERLKGVDSTLKIQPAELGDSAMYLCASSSAGLAPYEQYFGPGTRLTVT.

This clonotype has a handful of counts. V usage is TRBV7-2 and J usage is TRBJ2-5; maybe TRBD2 (6 bases). The CDR3 runs 15 residues. Trimming cost V 3 bases and J 2 bases, with 13 bases left between them. Germline CDR1 SGHTA, CDR2 FQGNSA. CDR3 residues: CASSLTGARQETQYF. CDR3 coding DNA: TGTGCCAGCAGCTTGACGGGAGCTCGTCAAGAGACCCAGTACTTC.

The CDR3 here is CSAIAWGAEAFF. CDR3 nucleotides: TGCAGCGCAATCGCGTGGGGCGCTGAAGCTTTCTTT. The V gene is TRBV29-1, the J gene TRBJ1-1; TRBD1 might be the D (5 bases). The CDR3 contains 12 residues. V was trimmed by 7 bases and J by 6 bases, leaving 15 bases between them. Germline V CDR1 and CDR2: SQVTM, ANQGSEA.

The sample holds many counts of this clonotype. The chain employs TRBV7-9 and TRBJ2-6, with D perhaps matching TRBD1 (6 bases). The CDR3 has 17 residues. With 4 bases removed from V and 0 bases from J, the gap between germline ends came to 13 bases. The germline V gene encodes CDR1 SEHNR and CDR2 FQNEAQ (reference sequence). CDR3 nucleotides: TGTGCCAGCAGCTCAACACAGGGCGGCTCTGGGGCCAACGTCCTGACTTTC. Protein sequence: CASSSTQGGSGANVLTF. Full variable domain (missing parts from reference TRBV7-9 and TRBJ2-6): DTGVSQNPRHKITKRGQNVTFRCDPISEHNRLYWYRQTLGQGPEFLTYFQNEAQLEKSRLLSDRFSAERPKGSFSTLEIQRTEQGDSAMYLCASSSTQGGSGANVLTFGAGSRLTVL.

This sequence joins TRBV7-3 and TRBJ2-5; D is perhaps TRBD2 (6 bases). Germline V gene lookup returns CDR1 SGHTA and CDR2 FQGTGA. This CDR3 region has 15 residues. The V gene lost 0 bases and the J gene lost 1 base, with 9 bases spanning the gap. CDR3 amino acids: CASSLTGGSQETQYF. CDR3 coding DNA: TGTGCCAGCAGCTTAACTGGAGGGTCCCAAGAGACCCAGTACTTC.

The V gene is TRBV12-3 or TRBV12-4, the J gene TRBJ1-6; D unresolved. This CDR3 has 14 residues. V lost 2 bases and J lost 9, with 11 bases in between. This CDR3 reads CASSLNSLSSPLHF. The CDR3 region has the DNA TGTGCCAGCAGTTTAAACAGTCTTAGTTCACCCCTCCACTTT.

The J gene is TRBJ2-2, the V gene TRBV25-1; tentative D call: TRBD2 (6 bases). Germline V gene data show CDR1 as MGHDK and CDR2 as SYGVNS. CDR3 size: 15 residues. Trimming removed 8 bases from V and 4 bases from J, with 17 bases in between. CDR3 bases: TGTGCCAGCCGAGGCCCGGGGGTAGGCACCGGGGAGCTGTTTTTT. The encoded protein is CASRGPGVGTGELFF.

This clonotype was counted many times. V usage is TRBV19 and J usage is TRBJ1-2; the D is unclear. CDR1 and CDR2 from the germline V gene are LNHDA and SQIVND (reference sequence). This CDR3 comprises 14 residues. V dropped 3 bases and J dropped 2 bases, with 10 bases sitting between them. The CDR3 region is CASSIYKRNYGYTF. The DNA of the CDR3 is TGTGCCAGTAGTATCTACAAGCGGAACTATGGCTACACCTTC.

V is TRBV6-5 and J is TRBJ2-7; D is tentatively TRBD1 or TRBD2 (5 bases each). CDR1 is MNHEY and CDR2 is SVGAGI in the germline V gene. The CDR3 length is 14 residues. Deletions cut 6 bases from V and 5 bases from J, with 17 bases between. In nucleotides, the CDR3 is TGTGCCAGCAGCTTATGGGGGAAATGGGACGAGCAGTACTTC. Translation: CASSLWGKWDEQYF.

This clonotype appeared a few times. The chain has TRBV6-5 and TRBJ2-3; D is unresolved. Trimming shortened V by 0 bases and J by 8 bases, and 9 bases separated the two germline ends. The CDR3 is made up of 13 amino acids. The germline V gene encodes CDR1 MNHEY and CDR2 SVGAGI. Here the CDR3 reads CASSYSPDRTQYF. As DNA, the CDR3 is TGTGCCAGCAGTTACTCGCCCGATCGTACGCAGTATTTT.

The chain is built from TRBV7-9 and TRBJ2-5; the D gene is possibly TRBD2 (6 bases). The CDR3 length is 14 residues. Germline CDR1 SEHNR, CDR2 FQNEAQ (reference sequence). Trimming left V 2 bases short and J 5 bases short, with 12 bases between. The CDR3: CASSLNSGDETQYF. CDR3 coding DNA: TGTGCCAGCAGCTTAAATAGCGGCGACGAGACCCAGTACTTC.

The chain carries TRBV6-6 and TRBJ2-3, with a possible D match to TRBD2 (6 bases). Germline assignment: CDR1 MNHNY and CDR2 SVGAGI (reference sequence). V lost 4 bases and J lost 2, with 13 bases in between. The CDR3 totals 15 residues. This chain's CDR3 is CASSSTGAHTDTQYF. CDR3 DNA sequence: TGTGCCAGCAGTTCGACGGGAGCGCACACAGATACGCAGTATTTT.

This clonotype was recorded at least ten times. The chain uses TRBV5-5 and TRBJ1-2; no clear D. Trimming removed 2 bases at V and 7 bases at J, with 18 bases between. In germline, CDR1 is SGHKS, CDR2 YYEKEE (reference sequence). The CDR3 covers 15 residues. CDR3 residues: CASSFSGPLGSGYTF. The CDR3 DNA follows: TGTGCCAGCAGCTTCTCCGGTCCGCTCGGGTCTGGCTACACCTTC.

Regarding this clonotype: A read error may be the cause here, since a much bigger clone is one base away. The gene calls are TRBV19 and TRBJ1-1, with 7 bases lining up with TRBD1. Germline V gene data show CDR1 as LNHDA and CDR2 as SQIVND (reference sequence). This CDR3 contains 14 residues. After removal of 3 bases from V and 4 bases from J, the junction contained 5 bases not matched to a gene. CDR3 loop: CASSILQGTTEAFF. CDR3 nucleotides: TGTGCCAGTAGTATCCTACAGGGGACCACTGAAGCTTTCTTT.

This clonotype was recorded many times. The J gene is TRBJ2-5, the V gene TRBV10-3; D ambiguous. V was pared by 8 bases and J by 2 bases, with 12 bases between. This CDR3 has 13 amino acids. Germline CDR1 is ENHRY and CDR2 is SYGVKD. The CDR3 DNA reads as TGTGCCATCGGCCGACACGTACAAGAGACCCAGTACTTC. This gives the protein CAIGRHVQETQYF.

In regard to this clonotype: Germline is not matched at one junction end, which may reflect a read error. The V and J genes are TRBV7-7 and TRBJ2-2, with a tentative D call TRBD1 (6 bases). The CDR3 is 16 residues long. Per germline, CDR1 SSHAT and CDR2 FNYEAQ (reference sequence). The CDR3 is CASSFLGAGSTGELFF. In DNA form, the CDR3 reads TGTGCTAGCAGCTTTTTGGGGGCCGGTAGCACCGGGGAGCTGTTTTTT. The variable domain in full, completed from reference TRBV7-7 and TRBJ2-2, reads GAGVSQSPRYKVTKRGQDVTLRCDPISSHATLYWYQQALGQGPEFLTYFNYEAQPDKSGLPSDRFSAERPEGSISTLTIQRTEQRDSAMYRCASSFLGAGSTGELFFGEGSRLTVL.

This clonotype has a count of ten or more. The chain employs TRBV20-1 and TRBJ1-1; 10 bases map to TRBD1. The CDR3 totals 13 residues. V dropped 5 bases and J dropped 6; count of bases not matched to a gene: 6. Germline V lookup: CDR1 DFQATT, CDR2 SNEGSKA (reference sequence). This CDR3 reads CSASDRGRAEAFF. The CDR3 nucleotides read TGCAGTGCTTCGGACAGGGGGAGGGCTGAAGCTTTCTTT.

The rearrangement links TRBV6-5 to TRBJ2-5; 7 positions agree with TRBD1. The CDR3 has 14 residues. After removal of 5 bases from V and 0 bases from J, the junction contained 3 bases not matched to a gene. Germline V lookup: CDR1 MNHEY, CDR2 SVGAGI. The CDR3 is CASSTQGYQETQYF. DNA for the CDR3: TGTGCCAGCAGTACACAGGGGTACCAAGAGACCCAGTACTTC.

The gene calls are TRBV10-3 and TRBJ2-2, with TRBD1 matching over 10 bases. Germline V gene data show CDR1 as ENHRY and CDR2 as SYGVKD. V shed 7 bases, J shed 4 bases, and the junction held 6 bases outside the gene matches. CDR3 size: 15 residues. The CDR3 sequence: CAITGTGAGTGELFF. The CDR3, as DNA: TGTGCCATCACCGGGACAGGGGCTGGCACCGGGGAGCTGTTTTTT.

CDR3 region: CASSLEGLAWETQYF. CDR3 bases: TGTGCCAGCAGCTTGGAGGGACTAGCGTGGGAGACCCAGTACTTC. The rearrangement uses TRBV5-4 and TRBJ2-5; the match to TRBD2 covers 10 bases. The CDR3 runs 15 residues. Trimming at V came to 0 bases and at J to 5 bases, leaving 4 bases not matched to a gene. Germline values: CDR1 SGHNT, CDR2 YYREEE (reference sequence).

The table lists this clonotype with a few counts. One end of the junction does not line up with germline, which may come from a read error. V and J are TRBV5-1 and TRBJ2-2; 7 bases are shared with TRBD1. The CDR3 consists of 13 residues. CDR1 and CDR2 (germline): SGHRS, YFSETQ. This CDR3 is CALRGQGPGELFF. Here the CDR3 DNA reads TGTGCCCTGAGGGGGCAGGGCCCCGGGGAGCTGTTTTTT. The full variable domain, rest sourced from reference TRBV5-1 and TRBJ2-2, is KAGVTQTPRYLIKTRGQQVTLSCSPISGHRSVSWYQQTPGQGLQFLFEYFSETQRNKGNFPGRFSGRQFSNSRSEMNVSTLELGDSALYLCALRGQGPGELFFGEGSRLTVL.

This clonotype was counted ten times or more. This chain joins TRBV6-2 or TRBV6-3 and TRBJ1-5, with D unclear. The CDR3 totals 14 residues. The germline V and J ends were trimmed by 0 bases and 6 bases, with 9 bases remaining between them. Germline CDR1 and CDR2: MNHEY and SVGEGT. The CDR3: CASSYSIVRQPQHF. Here the CDR3 DNA reads TGTGCCAGCAGTTACTCGATAGTTCGTCAGCCCCAGCATTTT.

This clonotype was detected many times. The chain combines TRBV7-9 with TRBJ1-2; 9 nucleotides align to TRBD1. CDR1 and CDR2 from the germline V gene are SEHNR and FQNEAQ (reference sequence). Germline trimming cut 0 bases from V and 6 bases from J; bases unmatched to any gene: 5. There are 15 residues in the CDR3. CDR3 nucleotides: TGTGCCAGCAGCTTAGCGCAGTGGACAGGGGATGGCTACACCTTC. As protein: CASSLAQWTGDGYTF.

On this clonotype itself: Since a much larger clone is just one base distant, this may be a read error. V gene TRBV29-1 combines with J gene TRBJ1-2; no definite D call. V was shortened by 0 bases and J by 0 bases, with 14 bases between the two germline ends. Germline V CDR1 and CDR2: SQVTM, ANQGSEA. This CDR3 is 16 amino acids long. As DNA, the CDR3 is TGCAGCGTTGAAGAGGAAGGGCGGGGTACTAACTATGGCTACACCTTC. Translating gives CSVEEEGRGTNYGYTF.

This clonotype was seen repeatedly, ten times or more. The CDR3 region is CASGGRTASNQPQHF. As DNA, the CDR3 is TGTGCCAGCGGGGGCCGGACAGCCAGCAATCAGCCCCAGCATTTT. This chain joins TRBV10-3 and TRBJ1-5; D perhaps matches TRBD1 (6 bases). Trimming cost V 10 bases and J 1 base, with 17 bases left between them. This CDR3 has 15 amino acids. Germline values: CDR1 ENHRY, CDR2 SYGVKD.

CDR3 nucleotide sequence: TGTGCCATCGGGCGGACCAGCGGGAGGGCCCCCAATGAGCAGTTCTTC. The encoded protein is CAIGRTSGRAPNEQFF. The chain has TRBV10-3 and TRBJ2-7, with 10 bases that match TRBD2. The better agreement between TRBJ2-1 and the DNA end casts doubt on the J call. CDR1 is ENHRY, CDR2 SYGVKD, per germline. The CDR3 consists of 16 residues.

This clonotype is a singleton in its sample. A read error is likely, as this CDR3 ends without the conserved phenylalanine or tryptophan. The J gene is TRBJ1-2, the V gene TRBV11-2; D is unclear. Germline V gives CDR1 SGHAT, CDR2 FQNNGV. CDR3 length: 11 residues. Trimming took off 5 bases at V and 5 bases at J, with 6 bases between the two ends. The chain's CDR3 is CASSGGYGYTL. The DNA of the CDR3 is TGTGCCAGCAGCGGCGGGTATGGCTACACCCTC.